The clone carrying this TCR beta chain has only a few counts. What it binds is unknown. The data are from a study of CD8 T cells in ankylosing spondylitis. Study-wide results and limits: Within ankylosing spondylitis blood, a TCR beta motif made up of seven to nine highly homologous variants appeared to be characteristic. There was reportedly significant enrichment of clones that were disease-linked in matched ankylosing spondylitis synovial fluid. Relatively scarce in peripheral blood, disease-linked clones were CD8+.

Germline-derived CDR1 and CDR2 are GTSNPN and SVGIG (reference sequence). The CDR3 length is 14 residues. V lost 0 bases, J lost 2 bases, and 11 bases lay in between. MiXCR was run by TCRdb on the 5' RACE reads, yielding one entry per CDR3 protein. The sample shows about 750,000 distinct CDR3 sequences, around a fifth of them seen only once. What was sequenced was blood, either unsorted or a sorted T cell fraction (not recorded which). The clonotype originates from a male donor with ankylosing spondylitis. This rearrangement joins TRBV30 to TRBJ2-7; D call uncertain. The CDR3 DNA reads TGTGCCTGGAGTGTGGAGATTCCCCCCTACGAGCAGTACTTC. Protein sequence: CAWSVEIPPYEQYF.